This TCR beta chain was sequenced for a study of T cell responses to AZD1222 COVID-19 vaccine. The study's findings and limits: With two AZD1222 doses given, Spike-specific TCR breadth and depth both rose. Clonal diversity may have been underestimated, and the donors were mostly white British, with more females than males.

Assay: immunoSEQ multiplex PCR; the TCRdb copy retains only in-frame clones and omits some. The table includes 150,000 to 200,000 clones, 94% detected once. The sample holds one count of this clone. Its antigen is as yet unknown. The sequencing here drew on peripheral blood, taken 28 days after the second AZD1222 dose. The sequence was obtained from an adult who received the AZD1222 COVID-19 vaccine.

The DNA of the CDR3 is TGTGCCAGTAGTTTTCCGAGGGGGCTATTCAACGTCCTGACTTTC. Protein: CASSFPRGLFNVLTF. The chain carries TRBV19 and TRBJ2-6; 7 nucleotides align to TRBD1. The germline CDR1 and CDR2 sequences are LNHDA and SQIVND (reference sequence). CDR3 length: 15 residues. The trim removed 5 bases at V and 9 bases at J, leaving 10 bases unmatched.